This entry describes one T cell receptor beta chain. Its antigen is unidentified. Germline V CDR1 and CDR2: ENHRY, SYGVKD. The CDR3 extends over 16 amino acids. V shed 7 bases and J 4 bases; nucleotides not matched to a gene: 8. This specimen comes from a study of T cells in Graves' hyperthyroidism and ophthalmopathy. Findings and caveats of the study: Through a model of 13 V-J features, ophthalmopathy was separated from stable hyperthyroidism. In the blood, most expanded thyroid clonotypes above 0.001 appeared as well.

Researchers amplified the TCR beta CDR3 regions from RNA transcripts. The HTBI primer set was used in a first-round RT-PCR of the TCR CDR3. TCRdb passed the multiplex PCR reads through MiXCR, listing each CDR3 protein once. The top ten clones hold 34% of a sample with some 340,000 distinct CDR3 sequences, roughly 15% of them seen once. Material for sequencing was blood. The source is a woman aged 40 to 50 with Graves' ophthalmopathy. The J gene is TRBJ2-1, the V gene TRBV10-3; 12 bases fit TRBD2. CDR3 loop: CAITNLAGGPYNEQFF. In nucleotides, the CDR3 is TGTGCCATCACCAACCTAGCGGGAGGGCCATACAATGAGCAGTTCTTC.